These 21 T cell receptor beta chains were sequenced from one sample in a study of shared clonotypes between healthy human individuals. As defined, naive CD8 cells were CD45RO-negative and positively selected for CCR7, with terminally differentiated effector memory CD45RA+ cells excluded. Libraries were prepared by immunoSEQ multiplex PCR; TCRdb keeps only in-frame clonotypes and omits some of them. The sample includes about 2.2 million clones, 85% to 95% of them seen just once. Sequencing was performed on naive CD8+ T cells from PBMCs. The receptor set was obtained from a man aged 18 to 35 in good health. Some clones in this sample may be carry-over from other donors' samples.

As regards this clone: Other DNA sequences within the sample encode an identical CDR3. The chain combines TRBV6-5 with TRBJ1-1; D unresolved. The V gene lost 2 bases and the J gene lost 4 bases, with 11 bases spanning the gap. The CDR3 sequence is 14 residues long. The germline V gene encodes CDR1 MNHEY and CDR2 SVGAGI. The CDR3 loop reads CASSYRVGGTEAFF. The DNA of the CDR3 is TGTGCCAGCAGTTACCGGGTTGGTGGCACTGAAGCTTTCTTT.

This clone is a singleton in its sample. The chain carries TRBV7-9 and TRBJ2-7; D gene ambiguous. Per germline, CDR1 SEHNR and CDR2 FQNEAQ (reference sequence). CDR3 length: 11 residues. Trimming stripped 4 bases from V and 7 bases from J, with 8 bases between. CDR3 coding DNA: TGTGCCAGCAGCTCATCCTGGGAGCAGTACTTC. It translates to CASSSSWEQYF.

The chain links TRBV7-9 to TRBJ1-1; 10 positions agree with TRBD1. The CDR3 is 12 residues long. Germline V lookup: CDR1 SEHNR, CDR2 FQNEAQ (reference sequence). The V segment lost 4 bases and the J segment 11 bases; nucleotides outside the gene matches: 4. CDR3: CASSWGTGDAFF. In DNA, the CDR3 is TGTGCCAGCAGCTGGGGGACAGGGGACGCTTTCTTT.

This clone was found once. The chain links TRBV5-1 to TRBJ2-7; TRBD1 might be the D (5 bases). The germline gives CDR1 SGHRS, CDR2 YFSETQ. This CDR3 contains 13 residues. The V gene lost 0 bases and the J gene lost 5 bases, with 9 bases spanning the gap. For the CDR3, the DNA is TGCGCCAGCAGCTTGGGGGCAGGGCACGAGCAGTACTTC. Translating it yields CASSLGAGHEQYF.

This clone was observed a single time. V gene TRBV7-9 combines with J gene TRBJ2-5, with 8 bases identical to TRBD1. There are 14 residues in the CDR3. Germline CDR1 reads SEHNR; CDR2 reads FQNEAQ (reference sequence). After removal of 6 bases from V and 4 bases from J, the junction contained 7 bases not matched to a gene. The CDR3: CASRRGQVGETQYF. The CDR3 nucleotides read TGTGCCAGCAGACGGGGACAGGTCGGAGAGACCCAGTACTTC. Looking up the rest from reference TRBV7-9 and TRBJ2-5 gives the full variable domain: DTGVSQNPRHKITKRGQNVTFRCDPISEHNRLYWYRQTLGQGPEFLTYFQNEAQLEKSRLLSDRFSAERPKGSFSTLEIQRTEQGDSAMYLCASRRGQVGETQYFGPGTRLLVL.

CDR3 nucleotide sequence: TGTGCCTGGAGTGAGAAGAAGACCCCTCAGGCTACTGGGGCCAACGTCCTGACTTTC. Translating gives CAWSEKKTPQATGANVLTF. V is TRBV30 and J is TRBJ2-6; D not resolved. The CDR3 has 19 amino acids. V lost 1 base, J lost 2 bases, and 21 bases lay in between. Germline V gene data show CDR1 as GTSNPN and CDR2 as SVGIG (reference sequence).

The chain couples TRBV27 to TRBJ2-7; a possible D gene is TRBD2 (6 bases). Germline CDR1 reads MNHEY; CDR2 reads SMNVEV (reference sequence). V dropped 5 bases and J dropped 7 bases, with 15 bases sitting between them. The CDR3 runs 13 residues. The CDR3 region is CASSPGRGTEQYF. CDR3 nucleotides: TGTGCCAGCAGTCCCGGGCGGGGAACGGAGCAGTACTTC.

This clone was counted a single time. The chain links TRBV27 to TRBJ2-1; 11 bases line up with TRBD2. CDR3 length equals 17 residues. After removal of 1 base from V and 0 bases from J, the junction contained 2 bases not matched to a gene. Germline assignment: CDR1 MNHEY and CDR2 SMNVEV (reference sequence). The CDR3: CASSLFSGRASYNEQFF. The CDR3 coding sequence is TGTGCCAGCAGTTTATTTAGCGGGAGGGCCTCCTACAATGAGCAGTTCTTC.

This chain joins TRBV19 and TRBJ2-1; D not resolved. This CDR3 comprises 14 residues. V shed 4 bases and J shed 4 bases, with 11 bases lying between them. The germline V gene has CDR1 LNHDA and CDR2 SQIVND (reference sequence). CDR3 amino acids: CASSTLTRYNEQFF. CDR3 nucleotide sequence: TGTGCCAGTAGTACCCTAACCCGATACAATGAGCAGTTCTTC.

The V gene is TRBV6-5, the J gene TRBJ1-4; weak D call: TRBD1 (6 bases). Trimming removed 5 bases at V and 3 bases at J, with 13 bases between. The CDR3 length is 15 residues. The germline gives CDR1 MNHEY, CDR2 SVGAGI. The CDR3 spells CASSKTGNANEKLFF. The CDR3 region has the DNA TGTGCCAGCAGTAAAACAGGGAACGCTAATGAAAAACTGTTTTTT.

In regard to this clone: The same CDR3 arises from other DNA sequences in this sample as well. The DNA for the CDR3 is TGCGCCAGCAGCTTAAGAGCTTCCTACGAGCAGTACTTC. It codes for CASSLRASYEQYF. The chain combines TRBV5-1 with TRBJ2-7, with unresolved D. The CDR3 is made up of 13 amino acids. Trimming stripped 2 bases from V and 1 base from J, with 7 bases between. Germline CDR1 reads SGHRS; CDR2 reads YFSETQ.

V usage is TRBV7-9 and J usage is TRBJ2-5; 7 nucleotides match TRBD1. The CDR3 sequence is 15 residues long. V lost 6 bases to trimming and J lost 2 bases; unmatched junction nucleotides: 9. Germline CDR1 reads SEHNR; CDR2 reads FQNEAQ (reference sequence). The CDR3, as DNA: TGTGCCAGCAGTGTTCCGGGACAGAGACAAGAGACCCAGTACTTC. Its protein is CASSVPGQRQETQYF.

The chain employs TRBV10-1 and TRBJ2-3, with TRBD1 matching over 7 bases. Germline lookup yields CDR1 WNHNN and CDR2 SYGVQD (reference sequence). The V segment lost 8 bases and the J segment 2 bases; nucleotides outside the gene matches: 19. CDR3 length equals 18 residues. CDR3 in amino acids: CASQTGTDYETTTDTQYF. CDR3 bases: TGCGCCAGCCAGACCGGGACAGACTATGAAACGACCACAGATACGCAGTATTTT.

The chain combines TRBV4-3 with TRBJ2-7, with D perhaps TRBD1 (5 bases). Germline lookup yields CDR1 LGHNA and CDR2 YSLEER. The CDR3 sequence is 16 residues long. Trimming removed 1 base at V and 3 bases at J, with 16 bases between. The chain's CDR3 is CASSQGSPQGSYEQYF. In nucleotides, the CDR3 is TGCGCCAGCAGCCAAGGCTCACCGCAGGGCAGCTACGAGCAGTACTTC.

The CDR3 bases are TGCGCCAGCAGCCAAGACACCTTCGGGGCGGCCCAAGAGACCCAGTACTTC. This gives the protein CASSQDTFGAAQETQYF. The chain employs TRBV4-1 and TRBJ2-5; either TRBD1 or TRBD2 may fit D (5 bases each). The germline CDR1 and CDR2 sequences are MGHRA and YSYEKL. Trimming took 0 bases from V and 1 from J, leaving 15 bases between them. This CDR3 spans 17 amino acids.

The chain carries TRBV5-8 and TRBJ1-1; TRBD1 agrees at 8 bases. CDR1 is SGHTS, CDR2 YDEGEE, per germline. This CDR3 contains 18 residues. V was pared by 5 bases and J by 3 bases, with 18 bases of the junction left unmatched. The CDR3 reads CASSFGRTGGRQDTEAFF. CDR3 bases: TGTGCCAGCAGTTTTGGTCGCACAGGGGGGCGTCAAGACACTGAAGCTTTCTTT.

The J gene is TRBJ2-5, the V gene TRBV19; 9 positions match TRBD1. The CDR3 runs to 15 residues. After removal of 3 bases from V and 5 bases from J, the junction contained 7 bases not matched to a gene. Germline CDR1 reads LNHDA; CDR2 reads SQIVND (reference sequence). CDR3 bases: TGTGCCAGTAGTATCTACAGGGGGCGCGTCGAGACCCAGTACTTC. This translates into CASSIYRGRVETQYF.

In its sample, this clone was seen a few times. The chain links TRBV6-5 to TRBJ1-1, with D uncertain. CDR3 size: 12 residues. Trimming stripped 6 bases from V and 4 bases from J, with 9 bases between. The germline gives CDR1 MNHEY, CDR2 SVGAGI. The chain's CDR3 is CASSPLGTEAFF. The DNA of the CDR3 is TGTGCCAGCAGCCCCCTGGGCACTGAAGCTTTCTTT.

V gene TRBV13 combines with J gene TRBJ2-3; 7 nucleotides line up with TRBD1. Per germline, CDR1 PRHDT and CDR2 FYEKMQ (reference sequence). J lost 6 bases, V lost 1 base, and 13 bases had no gene match. This CDR3 is built from 17 residues. The CDR3 coding sequence is TGTGCCAGCAGCTTAGCGACAGGGTATGGTTCAGCGGATACGCAGTATTTT. Encoded protein: CASSLATGYGSADTQYF.

This chain uses TRBV11-2 with TRBJ2-5; D might be TRBD1 (6 bases). CDR3 length equals 15 residues. Trimming took 0 bases from V and 5 from J, leaving 13 bases between them. The germline V gene has CDR1 SGHAT and CDR2 FQNNGV. CDR3 loop: CASSLDPGVTETQYF. As DNA, the CDR3 is TGTGCCAGCAGCTTAGATCCAGGGGTTACGGAGACCCAGTACTTC. Looking up the rest from reference TRBV11-2 and TRBJ2-5 gives the full variable domain: EAGVAQSPRYKIIEKRQSVAFWCNPISGHATLYWYQQILGQGPKLLIQFQNNGVVDDSQLPKDRFSAERLKGVDSTLKIQPAKLEDSAVYLCASSLDPGVTETQYFGPGTRLLVL.

The chain combines TRBV11-2 with TRBJ2-5, with D maybe TRBD2 (5 bases). CDR3 length equals 13 residues. CDR1 is SGHAT, CDR2 FQNNGV, per germline. The V end lost 7 bases, the J end lost 0 bases, and 9 bases lay between the germline ends. Here the CDR3 reads CASKDGDQETQYF. As DNA, the CDR3 is TGTGCCAGCAAAGACGGGGACCAAGAGACCCAGTACTTC.